The clone carrying this T cell receptor (beta chain) has more than one count but fewer than ten. V lost 7 bases and J lost 3; bases outside the gene matches: 5. The CDR3 contains 12 residues. Looked up from germline, CDR1 is SQVTM and CDR2 is ANQGSEA. This sample is part of a study of response to subunit inactivated influenza vaccine. TCRdb reprocessed the RT-PCR reads with MiXCR, giving one entry per CDR3 protein. The table includes under 550,000 distinct CDR3 sequences, 7.2% detected once. The rearrangement uses TRBV29-1 and TRBJ2-7; 8 bases fit TRBD1. The clonotype originates from a man aged 50 to 69 who received an inactivated influenza vaccine. The material sequenced was PBMCs from blood, taken around 25 months after vaccination. CDR3: CSAGQALYEQYF. CDR3 nucleotides: TGCAGCGCGGGACAGGCCCTCTACGAGCAGTACTTC.